These T cell receptor beta chains were read from a single sample in a study of blood T cell repertoires in COVID-19. Produced via immunoSEQ multiplex PCR; TCRdb's table is partial and in-frame only. The sample shows about 170,000 clones, 85% of them seen only once. The specimen sequenced was peripheral blood. The receptors were gathered from a human donor with acute or convalescent COVID-19. The donor label of this sample is uncertain. Each CDR3 is given without its conserved first and last residue.

>TRBJ1-3|TRBV6-5
ASSYKQSYSGNTIY
>TRBJ2-7|TRBV2
ASRPRVLAGGYEQY
>TRBJ1-4|TRBV7-6
ASSGGTGMTGIHGLF
>TRBJ1-5|TRBV27
ASSLALKGGRNQPQH
>TRBJ1-2|TRBV11-2
ASSLVGRGPDGYT
>TRBJ1-1|TRBV5-5
ASSPVGTENTEAF
>TRBJ2-1|TRBV7-6
ASSLGVHRASGGAREQF
>TRBJ2-1|TRBV6-5
ASSYSGGAVNEQF
>TRBJ1-5|TRBV5-1
ASSLEGGSNQPQH
>TRBJ2-2|TRBV6-5
ASSRRGMNTGELF
>TRBJ2-7|TRBV5-4
ASSFEGGREQY
>TRBJ1-4|TRBV27
ASSAGATRREKLF
>TRBJ1-1|TRBV12-5
ASALGGAETEAF
>TRBJ1-4|TRBV28
ASRDSNEKLF
>TRBJ1-1|TRBV6-5
ASSYSSQGDTEAF
>TRBJ2-1|TRBV5-5
ASSSEGTSGPSSYNGQF
>TRBJ2-1|TRBV7-3
ASSLLGARDEQF
>TRBJ1-2|TRBV9
ASSVALNYGYT
>TRBJ2-2|TRBV19
ASSFPFRGRAGELF
>TRBJ2-7|TRBV11-3
ASSFSQGAYEQY
>TRBJ2-5|TRBV7-7
ASSLGVAGGLLETQY
>TRBJ1-2|TRBV28
ASSYRGRGYT
>TRBJ2-3|TRBV9
ASSVFLQDTDTQY
>TRBJ1-1|TRBV5-1
ASSLTQKPGGATEAF
>TRBJ2-7|TRBV3-1/TRBV3-2
ASSDFSRYEQY
>TRBJ2-5|TRBV5-1
ASLKEGKMGETQY
>TRBJ2-3|TRBV29-1
SVVRSAGGQDTQY
>TRBJ2-7|TRBV5-1
ASSRDSYEQY
>TRBJ1-2|TRBV11-1
ASSPTDTSNYGYT
>TRBJ2-7|TRBV5-4
ASTSWGREAAQY